The 5 T cell receptor beta chains given below trace back to one sample, sequenced in a study of radiation and T cells in renal cell carcinoma. Using immunoSEQ multiplex PCR, the repertoire was profiled, and TCRdb retains in-frame clones only, with some absent. The table has 45,000 to 55,000 clones, around three quarters seen once; the top ten hold less than 30%. As for time point: blood 2 weeks post-SBRT. Treatment in this sample: 15 Gy SBRT to primary tumor, nephrectomy 4 weeks later. This specimen consisted of blood, obtained from a patient whose treatment included radiotherapy and nephrectomy. The source is a woman in her 70s with renal cell carcinoma.

V gene TRBV6-1 combines with J gene TRBJ2-1, with TRBD1 matching over 7 bases. Looked up from germline, CDR1 is MNHNS and CDR2 is SASEGT. This CDR3 comprises 13 residues. Unmatched junction bases numbered 2, after V lost 6 bases and J lost 3 bases. CDR3 in amino acids: CASRGQIYNEQFF. The CDR3 coding sequence is TGTGCCAGCAGGGGACAGATCTACAATGAGCAGTTCTTC.

This clone appeared a single time. The J gene is TRBJ2-5, the V gene TRBV5-1; TRBD2 agrees at 7 bases. Unmatched junction bases numbered 9, after V lost 4 bases and J lost 0 bases. The CDR3 is 16 residues long. Germline lookup yields CDR1 SGHRS and CDR2 YFSETQ. CDR3 DNA sequence: TGCGCCAGCAGCCCCGCACCCGGGACTAACCAAGAGACCCAGTACTTC. Its protein is CASSPAPGTNQETQYF.

V and J are TRBV15 and TRBJ2-5; D may be TRBD1 or TRBD2 (6 bases each). Germline V CDR1 and CDR2: LNHNV, YYDKDF (reference sequence). V was cut by 0 bases and J by 2 bases, with 10 bases left in between. CDR3 length: 15 residues. The CDR3 loop reads CATSRDRGQQETQYF. In DNA form, the CDR3 reads TGTGCCACCAGCAGAGATCGGGGGCAGCAAGAGACCCAGTACTTC. Based on the CDR3 plus reference TRBV15 and TRBJ2-5, the full variable domain is DAMVIQNPRYQVTQFGKPVTLSCSQTLNHNVMYWYQQKSSQAPKLLFHYYDKDFNNEADTPDNFQSRRPNTSFCFLDIRSPGLGDTAMYLCATSRDRGQQETQYFGPGTRLLVL.

The chain uses TRBV5-1 and TRBJ1-2, with D possibly being TRBD1 (6 bases). V lost 5 bases, J lost 4 bases, and 12 bases lay in between. The CDR3 spans 13 residues. CDR1 is SGHRS and CDR2 is YFSETQ in the germline V gene. The CDR3 region is CASSLQGTYGYTF. The CDR3 nucleotides are TGCGCCAGCAGTTTACAGGGTACCTATGGCTACACCTTC.

This clone was seen a few times. The chain joins TRBV14 to TRBJ1-1, with unresolved D. Looked up from germline, CDR1 is SGHDN and CDR2 is FVKESK. Trimming left V 6 bases short and J 5 bases short, with 13 bases between. This CDR3 contains 13 residues. The CDR3 sequence is CASRKMGGTEAFF. In DNA form, the CDR3 reads TGTGCCAGCAGGAAAATGGGCGGGACTGAAGCTTTCTTT. Using reference TRBV14 and TRBJ1-1 for the parts outside the CDR3, the full variable domain is EAGVTQFPSHSVIEKGQTVTLRCDPISGHDNLYWYRRVMGKEIKFLLHFVKESKQDESGMPNNRFLAERTGGTYSTLKVQPAELEDSGVYFCASRKMGGTEAFFGQGTRLTVV.